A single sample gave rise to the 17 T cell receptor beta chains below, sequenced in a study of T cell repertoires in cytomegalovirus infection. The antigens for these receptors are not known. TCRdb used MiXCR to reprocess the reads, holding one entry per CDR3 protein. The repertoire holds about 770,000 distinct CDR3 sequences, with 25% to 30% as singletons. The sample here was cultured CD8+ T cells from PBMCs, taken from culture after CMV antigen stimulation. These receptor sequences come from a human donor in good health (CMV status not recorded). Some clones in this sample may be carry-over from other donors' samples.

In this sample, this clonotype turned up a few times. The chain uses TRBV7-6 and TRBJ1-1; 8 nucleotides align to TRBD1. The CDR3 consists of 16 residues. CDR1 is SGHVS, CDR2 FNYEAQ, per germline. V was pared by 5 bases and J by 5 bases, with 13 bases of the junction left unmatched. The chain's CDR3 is CASSHNQTGGGTEAFF. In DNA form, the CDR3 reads TGTGCCAGCAGCCATAACCAAACAGGGGGGGGAACTGAAGCTTTCTTT.

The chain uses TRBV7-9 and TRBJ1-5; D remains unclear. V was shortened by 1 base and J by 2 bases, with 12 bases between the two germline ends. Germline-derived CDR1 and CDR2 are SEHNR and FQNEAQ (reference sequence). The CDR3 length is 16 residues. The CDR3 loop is CASSLETYVGNQPQHF. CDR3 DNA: TGTGCCAGCAGCTTAGAAACGTATGTAGGCAATCAGCCCCAGCATTTT.

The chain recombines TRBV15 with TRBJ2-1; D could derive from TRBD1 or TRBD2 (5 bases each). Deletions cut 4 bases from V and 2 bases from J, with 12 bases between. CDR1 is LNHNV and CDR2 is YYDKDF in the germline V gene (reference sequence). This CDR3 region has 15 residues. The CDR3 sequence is CATSTTGPPYNEQFF. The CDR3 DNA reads TGTGCCACCAGCACGACGGGACCACCCTACAATGAGCAGTTCTTC.

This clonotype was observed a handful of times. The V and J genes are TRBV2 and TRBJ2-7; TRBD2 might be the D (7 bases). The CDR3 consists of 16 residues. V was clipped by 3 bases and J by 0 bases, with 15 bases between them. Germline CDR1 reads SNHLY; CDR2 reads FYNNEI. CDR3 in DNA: TGTGCCAGCAGTGAGGCCAAGGGGGGGAGCTCCTACGAGCAGTACTTC. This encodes CASSEAKGGSSYEQYF. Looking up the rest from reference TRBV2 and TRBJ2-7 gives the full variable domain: EPEVTQTPSHQVTQMGQEVILRCVPISNHLYFYWYRQILGQKVEFLVSFYNNEISEKSEIFDDQFSVERPDGSNFTLKIRSTKLEDSAMYFCASSEAKGGSSYEQYFGPGTRLTVT.

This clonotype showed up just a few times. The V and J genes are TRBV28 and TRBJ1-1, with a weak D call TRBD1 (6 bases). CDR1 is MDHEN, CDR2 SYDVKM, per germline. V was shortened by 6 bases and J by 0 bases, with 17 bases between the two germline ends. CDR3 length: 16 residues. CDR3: CASRSPGHRMNTEAFF. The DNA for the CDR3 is TGTGCCAGCAGGTCGCCGGGACACAGGATGAACACTGAAGCTTTCTTT.

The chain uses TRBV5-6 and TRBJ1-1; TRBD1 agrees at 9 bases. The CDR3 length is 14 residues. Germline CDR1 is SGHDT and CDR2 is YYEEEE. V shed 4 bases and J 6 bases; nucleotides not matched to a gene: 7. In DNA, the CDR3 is TGTGCCAGCAGCGTCGGGACAGGGCTGCCTGAAGCTTTCTTT. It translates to CASSVGTGLPEAFF.

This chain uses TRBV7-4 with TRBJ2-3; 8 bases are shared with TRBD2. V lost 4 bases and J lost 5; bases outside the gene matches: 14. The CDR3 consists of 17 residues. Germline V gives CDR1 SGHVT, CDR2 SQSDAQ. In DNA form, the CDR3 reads TGTGCCAGCAGCTCCCCCGCGCGGGGGGTGACCCTAGATACGCAGTATTTT. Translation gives CASSSPARGVTLDTQYF.

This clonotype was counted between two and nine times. The CDR3 DNA reads TGTGCCAGCAGTCATAGGAGGAACACTGAAGCTTTCTTT. This codes for CASSHRRNTEAFF. V usage is TRBV6-2 or TRBV6-3 and J usage is TRBJ1-1; D uncertain. CDR1 MNHEY and CDR2 SVGEGT come from the germline V gene. CDR3 length equals 13 residues. Trimming took 5 bases from V and 1 from J, leaving 8 bases between them.

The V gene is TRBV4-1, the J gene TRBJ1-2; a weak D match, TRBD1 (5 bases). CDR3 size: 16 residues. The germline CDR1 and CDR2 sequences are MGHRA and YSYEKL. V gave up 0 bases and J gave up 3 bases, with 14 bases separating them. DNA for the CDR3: TGCGCCAGCAGCCAAGAACCCCAGCAGGGCCACTATGGCTACACCTTC. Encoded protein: CASSQEPQQGHYGYTF.

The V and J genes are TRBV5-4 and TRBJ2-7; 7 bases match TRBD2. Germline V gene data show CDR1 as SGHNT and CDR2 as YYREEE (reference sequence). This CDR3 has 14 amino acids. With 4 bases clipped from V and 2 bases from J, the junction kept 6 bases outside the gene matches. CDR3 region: CASSQGDYPYEQYV. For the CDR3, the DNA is TGTGCCAGCAGCCAAGGGGACTATCCCTACGAGCAGTACGTC.

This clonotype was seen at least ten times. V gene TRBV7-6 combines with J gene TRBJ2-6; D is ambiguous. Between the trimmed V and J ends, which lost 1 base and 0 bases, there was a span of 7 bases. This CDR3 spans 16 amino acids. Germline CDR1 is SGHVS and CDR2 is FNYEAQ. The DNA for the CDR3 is TGTGCCAGCAGCTTAGGACCAAGCTCTGGGGCCAACGTCCTGACTTTC. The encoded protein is CASSLGPSSGANVLTF.

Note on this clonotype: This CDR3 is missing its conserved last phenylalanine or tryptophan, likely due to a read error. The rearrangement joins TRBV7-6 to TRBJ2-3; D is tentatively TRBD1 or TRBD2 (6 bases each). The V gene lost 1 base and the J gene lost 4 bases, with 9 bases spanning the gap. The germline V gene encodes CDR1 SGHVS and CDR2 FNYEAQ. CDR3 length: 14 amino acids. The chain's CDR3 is CASSLVGGPDTQYI. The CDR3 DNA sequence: TGTGCCAGCAGCTTAGTGGGGGGCCCAGATACGCAGTATATT.

DNA of the CDR3: TGTGCCACCGAGGGCGGGGGCAATCAGCCCCAGCATTTT. This sequence encodes CATEGGGNQPQHF. This chain joins TRBV6-6 and TRBJ1-5, with D hard to call. Trimming stripped 10 bases from V and 2 bases from J, with 12 bases between. CDR3 length: 13 amino acids. CDR1 and CDR2 from the germline V gene are MNHNY and SVGAGI (reference sequence).

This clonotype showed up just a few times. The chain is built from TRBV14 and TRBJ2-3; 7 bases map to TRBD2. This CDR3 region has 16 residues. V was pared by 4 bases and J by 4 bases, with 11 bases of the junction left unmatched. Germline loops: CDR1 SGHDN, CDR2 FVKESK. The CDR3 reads CASSPTLRGGADTQYF. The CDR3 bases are TGTGCCAGCAGCCCAACTCTTCGCGGGGGTGCAGATACGCAGTATTTT.

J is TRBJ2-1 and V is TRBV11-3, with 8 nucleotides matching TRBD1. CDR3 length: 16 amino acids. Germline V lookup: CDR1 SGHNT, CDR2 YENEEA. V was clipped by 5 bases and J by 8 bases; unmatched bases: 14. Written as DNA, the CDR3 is TGTGCCAGCAGCGCAGGGACAGGACAAGCCCTGCATGAGCAGTTCTTC. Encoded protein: CASSAGTGQALHEQFF.

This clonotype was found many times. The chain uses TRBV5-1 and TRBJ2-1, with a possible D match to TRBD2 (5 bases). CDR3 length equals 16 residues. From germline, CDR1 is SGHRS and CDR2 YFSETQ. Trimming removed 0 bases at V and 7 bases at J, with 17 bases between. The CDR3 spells CASSLAGIARENEQFF. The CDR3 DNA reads TGCGCCAGCAGCTTGGCCGGAATAGCAAGGGAGAATGAGCAGTTCTTC.

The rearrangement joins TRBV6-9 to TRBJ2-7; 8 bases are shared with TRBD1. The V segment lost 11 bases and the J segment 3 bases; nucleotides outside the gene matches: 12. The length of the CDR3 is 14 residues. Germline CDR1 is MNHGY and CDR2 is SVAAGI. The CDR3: CASTRGQGNYEQYV. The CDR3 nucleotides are TGTGCCTCCACCCGTGGACAGGGAAACTACGAGCAGTACGTC.